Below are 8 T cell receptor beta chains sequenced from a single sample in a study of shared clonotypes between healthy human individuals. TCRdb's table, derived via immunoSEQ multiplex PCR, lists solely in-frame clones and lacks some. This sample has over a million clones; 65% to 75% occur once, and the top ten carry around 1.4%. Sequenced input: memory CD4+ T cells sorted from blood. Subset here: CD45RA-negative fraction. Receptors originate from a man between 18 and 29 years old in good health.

The CDR3 DNA reads as TGTGCCAGCTCACCACTCGGGACTAGCGGGAGTGTAGAGCAGTACTTC. This codes for CASSPLGTSGSVEQYF. This rearrangement joins TRBV18 to TRBJ2-7; TRBD2 matches 14 bases. Germline V gene lookup returns CDR1 KGHSH and CDR2 LQKENI. The CDR3 is 16 residues long. Trimming took 1 base from V and 7 from J; bases not matched to a gene: 6.

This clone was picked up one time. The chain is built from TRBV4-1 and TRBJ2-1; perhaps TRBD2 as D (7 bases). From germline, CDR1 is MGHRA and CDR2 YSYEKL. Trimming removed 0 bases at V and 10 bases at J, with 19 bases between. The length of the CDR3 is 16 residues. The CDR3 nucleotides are TGCGCCAGCAGCCAAGATAGGGGGGGGCCGTCAAACGAGCAGTTCTTC. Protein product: CASSQDRGGPSNEQFF.

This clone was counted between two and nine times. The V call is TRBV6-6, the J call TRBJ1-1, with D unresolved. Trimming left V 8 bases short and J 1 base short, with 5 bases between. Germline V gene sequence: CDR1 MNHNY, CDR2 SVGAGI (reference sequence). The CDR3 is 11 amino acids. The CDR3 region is CASWRNTEAFF. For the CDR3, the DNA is TGTGCCAGCTGGAGGAACACTGAAGCTTTCTTT.

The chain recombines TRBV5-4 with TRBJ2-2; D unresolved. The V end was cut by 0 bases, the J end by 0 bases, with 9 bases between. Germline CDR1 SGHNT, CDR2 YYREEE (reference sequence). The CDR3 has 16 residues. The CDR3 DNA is TGTGCCAGCAGCTTGGGTTTCCAATCGAACACCGGGGAGCTGTTTTTT. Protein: CASSLGFQSNTGELFF. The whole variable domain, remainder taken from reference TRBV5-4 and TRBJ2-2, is ETGVTQSPTHLIKTRGQQVTLRCSSQSGHNTVSWYQQALGQGPQFIFQYYREEENGRGNFPPRFSGLQFPNYSSELNVNALELDDSALYLCASSLGFQSNTGELFFGEGSRLTVL.

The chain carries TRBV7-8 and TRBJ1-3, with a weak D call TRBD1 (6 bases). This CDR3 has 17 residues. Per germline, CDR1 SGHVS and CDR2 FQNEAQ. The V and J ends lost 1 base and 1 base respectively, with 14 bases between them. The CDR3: CASSLEGRGPSGNTIYF. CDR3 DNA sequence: TGTGCCAGCAGCTTAGAGGGCAGGGGACCTTCTGGAAACACCATATATTTT.

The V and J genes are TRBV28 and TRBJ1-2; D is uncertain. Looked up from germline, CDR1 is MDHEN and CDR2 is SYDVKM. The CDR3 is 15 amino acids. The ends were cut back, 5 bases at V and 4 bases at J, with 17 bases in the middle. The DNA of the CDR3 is TGTGCCAGCAGTCCCGGCAGACCTTTTCTCTATGGCTACACCTTC. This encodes CASSPGRPFLYGYTF.

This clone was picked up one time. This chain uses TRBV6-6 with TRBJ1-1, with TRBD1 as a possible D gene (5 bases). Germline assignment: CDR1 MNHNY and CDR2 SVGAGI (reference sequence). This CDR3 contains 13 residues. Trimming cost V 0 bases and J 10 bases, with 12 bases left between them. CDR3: CASSYSEPRGAFF. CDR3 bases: TGTGCCAGCAGTTACTCGGAACCTAGGGGAGCTTTCTTT.

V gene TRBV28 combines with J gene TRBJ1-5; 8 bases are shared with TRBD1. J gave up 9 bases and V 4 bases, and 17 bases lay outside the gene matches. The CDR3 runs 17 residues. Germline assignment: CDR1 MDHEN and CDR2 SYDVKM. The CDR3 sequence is CASSSSGTGFNRSPQHF. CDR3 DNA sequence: TGTGCCAGCAGTTCGTCCGGGACAGGCTTTAATCGTTCGCCCCAGCATTTT.